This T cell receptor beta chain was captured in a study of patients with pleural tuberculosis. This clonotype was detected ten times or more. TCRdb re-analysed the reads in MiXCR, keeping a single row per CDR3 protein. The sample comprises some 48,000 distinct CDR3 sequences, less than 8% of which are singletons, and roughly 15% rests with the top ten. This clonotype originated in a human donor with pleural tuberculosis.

CDR3 in amino acids: CATSPSRLNQPQHF. The CDR3, as DNA: TGTGCCACCAGTCCATCGAGGCTCAATCAGCCCCAGCATTTT. The rearrangement links TRBV24-1 to TRBJ1-5; D remains unclear. This CDR3 spans 14 amino acids. V lost 6 bases and J lost 3, with 11 bases in between. CDR1 KGHDR and CDR2 SFDVKD come from the germline V gene.